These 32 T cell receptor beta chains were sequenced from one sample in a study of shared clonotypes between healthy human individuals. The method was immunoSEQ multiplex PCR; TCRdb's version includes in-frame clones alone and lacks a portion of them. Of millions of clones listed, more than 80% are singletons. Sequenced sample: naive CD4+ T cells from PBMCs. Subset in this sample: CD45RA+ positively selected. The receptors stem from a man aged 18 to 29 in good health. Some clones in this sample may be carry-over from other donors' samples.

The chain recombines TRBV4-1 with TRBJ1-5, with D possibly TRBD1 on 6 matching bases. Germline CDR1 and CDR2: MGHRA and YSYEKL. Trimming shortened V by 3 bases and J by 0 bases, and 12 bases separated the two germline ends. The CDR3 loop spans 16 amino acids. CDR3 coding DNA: TGCGCCAGCAGCCACCTCAGGACAGATAGCAATCAGCCCCAGCATTTT. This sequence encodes CASSHLRTDSNQPQHF.

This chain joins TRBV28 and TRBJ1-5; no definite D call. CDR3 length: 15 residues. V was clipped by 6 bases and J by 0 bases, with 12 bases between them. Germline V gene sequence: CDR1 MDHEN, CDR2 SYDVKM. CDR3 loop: CASSPGLNSNQPQHF. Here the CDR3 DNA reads TGTGCCAGCAGCCCCGGACTCAATAGCAATCAGCCCCAGCATTTT. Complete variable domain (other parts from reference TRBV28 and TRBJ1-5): DVKVTQSSRYLVKRTGEKVFLECVQDMDHENMFWYRQDPGLGLRLIYFSYDVKMKEKGDIPEGYSVSREKKERFSLILESASTNQTSMYLCASSPGLNSNQPQHFGDGTRLSIL.

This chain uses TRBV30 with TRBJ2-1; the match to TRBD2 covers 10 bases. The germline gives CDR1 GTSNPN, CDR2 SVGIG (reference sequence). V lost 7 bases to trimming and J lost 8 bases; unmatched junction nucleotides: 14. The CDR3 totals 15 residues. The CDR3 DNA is TGTGCCTTCTACCTCTGGGCTAGCGGGAGCTATGAGCAGTTCTTC. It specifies CAFYLWASGSYEQFF.

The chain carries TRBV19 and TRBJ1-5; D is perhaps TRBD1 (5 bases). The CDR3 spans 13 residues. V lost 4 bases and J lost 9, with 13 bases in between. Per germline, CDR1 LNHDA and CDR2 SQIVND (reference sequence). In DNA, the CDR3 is TGTGCCAGTAGTAATCCGGGACGGACGCCCCAGCATTTT. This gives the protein CASSNPGRTPQHF.

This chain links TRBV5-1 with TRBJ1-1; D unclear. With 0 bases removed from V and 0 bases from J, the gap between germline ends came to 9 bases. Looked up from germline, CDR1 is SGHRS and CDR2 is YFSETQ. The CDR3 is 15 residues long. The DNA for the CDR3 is TGCGCCAGCAGCTTGGCCACAGTAATGAACACTGAAGCTTTCTTT. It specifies CASSLATVMNTEAFF.

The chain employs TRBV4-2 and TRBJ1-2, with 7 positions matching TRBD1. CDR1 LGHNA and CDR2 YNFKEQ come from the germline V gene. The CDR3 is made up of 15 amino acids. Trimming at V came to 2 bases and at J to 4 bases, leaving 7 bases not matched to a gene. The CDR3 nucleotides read TGTGCCAGCAGCCAACAACCGGGACAGCTCTATGGCTACACCTTC. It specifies CASSQQPGQLYGYTF.

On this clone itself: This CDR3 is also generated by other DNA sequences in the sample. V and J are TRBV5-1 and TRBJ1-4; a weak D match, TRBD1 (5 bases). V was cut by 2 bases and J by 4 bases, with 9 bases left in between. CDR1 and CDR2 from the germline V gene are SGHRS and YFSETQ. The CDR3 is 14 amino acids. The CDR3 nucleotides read TGCGCCAGCAGCTTCCAGGGAGGTAATGAAAAACTGTTTTTT. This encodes CASSFQGGNEKLFF. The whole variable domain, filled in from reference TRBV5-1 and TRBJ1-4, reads KAGVTQTPRYLIKTRGQQVTLSCSPISGHRSVSWYQQTPGQGLQFLFEYFSETQRNKGNFPGRFSGRQFSNSRSEMNVSTLELGDSALYLCASSFQGGNEKLFFGSGTQLSVL.

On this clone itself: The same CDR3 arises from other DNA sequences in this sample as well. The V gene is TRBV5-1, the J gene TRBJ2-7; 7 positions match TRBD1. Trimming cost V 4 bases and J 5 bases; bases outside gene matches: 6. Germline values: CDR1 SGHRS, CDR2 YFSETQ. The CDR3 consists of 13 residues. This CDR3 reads CASSPEGAHEQYF. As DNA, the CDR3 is TGCGCCAGCAGCCCCGAGGGGGCGCACGAGCAGTACTTC. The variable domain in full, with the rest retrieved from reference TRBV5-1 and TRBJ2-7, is KAGVTQTPRYLIKTRGQQVTLSCSPISGHRSVSWYQQTPGQGLQFLFEYFSETQRNKGNFPGRFSGRQFSNSRSEMNVSTLELGDSALYLCASSPEGAHEQYFGPGTRLTVT.

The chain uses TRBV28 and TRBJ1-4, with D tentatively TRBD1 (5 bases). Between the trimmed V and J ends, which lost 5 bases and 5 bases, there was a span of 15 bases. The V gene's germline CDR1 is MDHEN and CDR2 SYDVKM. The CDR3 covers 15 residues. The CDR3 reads CASSGAGTLNEKLFF. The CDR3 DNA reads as TGTGCCAGCAGTGGTGCCGGGACGTTGAATGAAAAACTGTTTTTT.

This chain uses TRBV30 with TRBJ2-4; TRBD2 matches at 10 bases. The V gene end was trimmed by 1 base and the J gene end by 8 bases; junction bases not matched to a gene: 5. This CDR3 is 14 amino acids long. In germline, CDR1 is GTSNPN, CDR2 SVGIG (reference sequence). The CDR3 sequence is CAWSEASGSYIQYF. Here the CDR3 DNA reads TGTGCCTGGAGTGAGGCTAGCGGGAGTTACATTCAGTACTTC. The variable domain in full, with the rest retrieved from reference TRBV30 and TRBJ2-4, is SQTIHQWPATLVQPVGSPLSLECTVEGTSNPNLYWYRQAAGRGLQLLFYSVGIGQISSEVPQNLSASRPQDRQFILSSKKLLLSDSGFYLCAWSEASGSYIQYFGAGTRLSVL.

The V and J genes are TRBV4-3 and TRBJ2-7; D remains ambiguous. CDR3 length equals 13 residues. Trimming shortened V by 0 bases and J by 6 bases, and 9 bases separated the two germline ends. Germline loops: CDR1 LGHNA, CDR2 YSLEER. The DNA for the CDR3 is TGCGCCAGCAGCCAAGAGGTTTGGTCCGAGCAGTACTTC. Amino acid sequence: CASSQEVWSEQYF.

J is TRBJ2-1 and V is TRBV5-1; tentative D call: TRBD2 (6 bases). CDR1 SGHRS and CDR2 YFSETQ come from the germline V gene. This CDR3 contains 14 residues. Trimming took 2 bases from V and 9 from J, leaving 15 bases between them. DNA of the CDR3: TGCGCCAGCAGCTTTTTAACTTTGGGGGGTGAGCAGTTCTTC. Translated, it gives CASSFLTLGGEQFF.

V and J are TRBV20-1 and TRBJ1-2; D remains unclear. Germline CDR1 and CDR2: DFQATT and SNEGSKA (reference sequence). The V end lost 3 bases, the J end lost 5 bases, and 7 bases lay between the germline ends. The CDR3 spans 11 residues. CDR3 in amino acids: CSASPEYGYTF. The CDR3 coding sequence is TGCAGTGCTAGTCCCGAATATGGCTACACCTTC.

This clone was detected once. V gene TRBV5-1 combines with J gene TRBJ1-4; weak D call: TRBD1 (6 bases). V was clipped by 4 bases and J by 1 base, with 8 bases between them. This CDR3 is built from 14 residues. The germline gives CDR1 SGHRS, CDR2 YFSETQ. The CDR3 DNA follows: TGCGCCAGCAGCCCGACAGGAACTAATGAAAAACTGTTTTTT. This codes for CASSPTGTNEKLFF.

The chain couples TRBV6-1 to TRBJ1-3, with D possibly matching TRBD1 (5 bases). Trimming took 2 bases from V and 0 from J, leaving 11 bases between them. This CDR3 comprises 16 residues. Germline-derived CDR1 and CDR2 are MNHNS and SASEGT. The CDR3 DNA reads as TGTGCCAGCAGTGAACCAGGGCCACTCTCTGGAAACACCATATATTTT. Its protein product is CASSEPGPLSGNTIYF.

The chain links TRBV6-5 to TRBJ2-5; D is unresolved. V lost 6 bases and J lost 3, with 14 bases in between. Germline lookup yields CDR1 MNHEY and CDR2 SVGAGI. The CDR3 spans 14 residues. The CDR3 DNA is TGTGCCAGCAGGCAAACTTGGGCCGAAGAGACCCAGTACTTC. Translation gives CASRQTWAEETQYF.

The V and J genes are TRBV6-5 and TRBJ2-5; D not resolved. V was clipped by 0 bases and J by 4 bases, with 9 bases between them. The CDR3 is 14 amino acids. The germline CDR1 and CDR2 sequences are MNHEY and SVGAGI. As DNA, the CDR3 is TGTGCCAGCAGTTACTCGTCCTTCGTAGAGACCCAGTACTTC. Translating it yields CASSYSSFVETQYF.

Here the CDR3 DNA reads TGCGCCAGCAGCCCCTTAGGAGAACTAGCGGGAGGTTCAGATACGCAGTATTTT. Protein: CASSPLGELAGGSDTQYF. The V call is TRBV4-1, the J call TRBJ2-3; 12 nucleotides agree with TRBD2. Trimming cost V 4 bases and J 4 bases; bases outside gene matches: 12. The CDR3 runs to 18 residues. Germline V gene sequence: CDR1 MGHRA, CDR2 YSYEKL.

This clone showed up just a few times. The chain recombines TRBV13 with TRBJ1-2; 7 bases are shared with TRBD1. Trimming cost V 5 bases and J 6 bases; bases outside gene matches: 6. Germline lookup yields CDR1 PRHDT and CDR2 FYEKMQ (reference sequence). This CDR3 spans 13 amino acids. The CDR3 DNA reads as TGTGCCAGCAGCCAGGACAGGTTCAATGGCTACACCTTC. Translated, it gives CASSQDRFNGYTF.

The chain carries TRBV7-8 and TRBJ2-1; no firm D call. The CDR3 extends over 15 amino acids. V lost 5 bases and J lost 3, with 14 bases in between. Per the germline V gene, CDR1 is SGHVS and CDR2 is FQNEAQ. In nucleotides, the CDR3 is TGTGCCAGCAGCCCAGACGCTGTACTCTACAATGAGCAGTTCTTC. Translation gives CASSPDAVLYNEQFF.

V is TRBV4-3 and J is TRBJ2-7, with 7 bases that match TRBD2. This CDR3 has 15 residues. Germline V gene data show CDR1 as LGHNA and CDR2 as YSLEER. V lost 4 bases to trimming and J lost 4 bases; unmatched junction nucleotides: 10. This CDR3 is CASSRERVGGYEQYF. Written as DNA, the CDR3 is TGCGCCAGCAGCCGGGAGCGGGTGGGAGGGTACGAGCAGTACTTC.

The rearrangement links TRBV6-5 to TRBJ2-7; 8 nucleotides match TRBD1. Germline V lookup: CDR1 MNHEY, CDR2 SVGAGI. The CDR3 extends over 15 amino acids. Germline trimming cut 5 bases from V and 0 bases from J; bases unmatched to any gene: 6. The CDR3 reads CASSGAGQASYEQYF. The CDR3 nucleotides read TGTGCCAGCAGTGGCGCGGGACAGGCCTCCTACGAGCAGTACTTC.

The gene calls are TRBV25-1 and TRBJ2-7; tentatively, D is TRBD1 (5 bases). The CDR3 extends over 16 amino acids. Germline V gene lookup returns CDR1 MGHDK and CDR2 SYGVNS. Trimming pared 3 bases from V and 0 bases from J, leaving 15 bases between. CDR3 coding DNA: TGTGCCAGCAGTGATTATGGCAGGGTGAGCTCCTACGAGCAGTACTTC. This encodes CASSDYGRVSSYEQYF.

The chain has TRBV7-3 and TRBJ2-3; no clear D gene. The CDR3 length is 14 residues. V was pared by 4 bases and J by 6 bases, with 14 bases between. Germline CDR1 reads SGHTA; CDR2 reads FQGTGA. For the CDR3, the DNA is TGTGCCAGCAGCTCCGACGCTGCTGGGGATACGCAGTATTTT. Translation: CASSSDAAGDTQYF.

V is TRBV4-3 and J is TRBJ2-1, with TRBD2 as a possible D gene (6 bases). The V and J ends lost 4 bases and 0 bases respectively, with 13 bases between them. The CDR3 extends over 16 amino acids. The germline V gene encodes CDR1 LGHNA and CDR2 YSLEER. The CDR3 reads CASSRHLADSYNEQFF. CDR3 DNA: TGCGCCAGCAGCCGCCACTTAGCGGACTCCTACAATGAGCAGTTCTTC.

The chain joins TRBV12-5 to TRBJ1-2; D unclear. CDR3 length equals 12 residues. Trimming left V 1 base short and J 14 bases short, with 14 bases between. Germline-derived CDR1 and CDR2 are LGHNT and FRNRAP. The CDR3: CASGLEDGSGTF. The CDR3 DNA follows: TGTGCTAGTGGTTTGGAAGACGGTTCGGGGACCTTC.

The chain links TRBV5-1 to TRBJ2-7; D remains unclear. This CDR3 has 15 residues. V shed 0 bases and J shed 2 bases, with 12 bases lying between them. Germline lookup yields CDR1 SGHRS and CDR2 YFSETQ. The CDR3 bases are TGCGCCAGCAGCTTGGGTACGGATCTCGCCTACGAGCAGTACTTC. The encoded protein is CASSLGTDLAYEQYF. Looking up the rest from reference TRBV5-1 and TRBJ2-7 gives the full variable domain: KAGVTQTPRYLIKTRGQQVTLSCSPISGHRSVSWYQQTPGQGLQFLFEYFSETQRNKGNFPGRFSGRQFSNSRSEMNVSTLELGDSALYLCASSLGTDLAYEQYFGPGTRLTVT.

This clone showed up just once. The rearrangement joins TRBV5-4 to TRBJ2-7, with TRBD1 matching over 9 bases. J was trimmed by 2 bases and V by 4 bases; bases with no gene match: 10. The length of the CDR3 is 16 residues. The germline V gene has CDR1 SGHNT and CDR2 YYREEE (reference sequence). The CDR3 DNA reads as TGTGCCAGCAGCCCGGGGACAGGGAGGCCCGCCTACGAGCAGTACTTC. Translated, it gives CASSPGTGRPAYEQYF.

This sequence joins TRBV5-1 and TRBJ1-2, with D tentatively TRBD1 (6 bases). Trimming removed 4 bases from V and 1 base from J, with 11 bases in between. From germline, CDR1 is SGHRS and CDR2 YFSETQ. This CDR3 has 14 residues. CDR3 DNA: TGCGCCAGCAGCCAACAGGGAGTTAACTATGGCTACACCTTC. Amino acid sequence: CASSQQGVNYGYTF.

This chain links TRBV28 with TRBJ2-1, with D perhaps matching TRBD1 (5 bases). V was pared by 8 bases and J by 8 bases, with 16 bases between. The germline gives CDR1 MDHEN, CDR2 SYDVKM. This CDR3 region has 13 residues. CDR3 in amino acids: CASGPWGRDEQFF. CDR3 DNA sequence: TGTGCCAGCGGACCCTGGGGCAGGGATGAGCAGTTCTTC.

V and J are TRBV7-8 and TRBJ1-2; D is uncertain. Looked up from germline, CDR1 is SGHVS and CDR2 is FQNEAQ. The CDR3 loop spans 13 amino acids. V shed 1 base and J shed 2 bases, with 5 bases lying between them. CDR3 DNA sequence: TGTGCCAGCAGCTTAGGGCGGAACTATGGCTACACCTTC. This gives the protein CASSLGRNYGYTF.

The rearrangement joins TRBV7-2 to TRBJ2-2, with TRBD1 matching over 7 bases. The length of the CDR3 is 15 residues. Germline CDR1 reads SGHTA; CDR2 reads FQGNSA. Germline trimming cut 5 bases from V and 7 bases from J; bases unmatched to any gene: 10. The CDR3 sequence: CASSHGTGADGELFF. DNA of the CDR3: TGTGCCAGCAGCCATGGAACAGGGGCGGACGGGGAGCTGTTTTTT.